This record looks at one TCR beta chain sequence and its context. This clonotype was recorded many times. This receptor's antigen is unknown. Per-nucleotide qualities are absent, and no much larger clonotype sits a single base away. The sample originates from a study of neurological immune-mediated disorders (dated by TCRdb to about 2019). As for the study more broadly: Of the approximately 34 multiple sclerosis patients, 31 had relapsing-remitting MS and 3 had secondary progressive MS. The study compared peripheral blood TCR-beta repertoires of HTLV-I-associated myelopathy (HAM/TSP) patients, multiple sclerosis patients and healthy controls using UMI-based sequencing. Alongside PBMC samples, the set of more than 85 TCR-beta libraries contained longitudinal samples, technical triplicates, and paired CD4+ and CD8+ T-cell subsets that had been sorted. The cohort included some 70 subjects: roughly 15 with HAM/TSP, some 34 with multiple sclerosis, and approximately 20 healthy controls.

General findings and caveats noted by the study authors: In phylogenetic analysis, the repertoires of 18 of 34 MS patients grouped into a cluster of related CDR3 sequences, which suggests a possible signature at the repertoire level. TCR clonal expansion was highest in HAM/TSP patients and lowest in MS patients, with MS patients falling below even healthy controls. No identical CDR3 amino acid sequences were shared among expanded clones across subjects, suggesting private TCR-beta repertoires in all groups. The MS cluster was not associated with any clinical or MRI features, and the authors stated that larger cohorts are needed.

cDNA synthesis used template-switch 5'RACE with a primer carrying a 10-nucleotide random unique molecular identifier tagging each TCR transcript. Each sequencing run produced over 170 million TCR-beta sequences covering 15-18 subjects. Total RNA was extracted with the RNeasy kit. Using the KAPA Real-time Library Amplification kit, TCR-beta VDJ regions were amplified with primers for the TCR constant region and the 5'RACE anchor. A first PCR added sample indexes and Illumina adaptors, after which a second PCR increased the library yield. After Ampure bead purification, the roughly 650 bp TCR product was size-selected on a 2% E-gel SizeSelection system. Before pooling, libraries had their quality checked on a Bioanalyzer, their concentration measured with Qubit, and their quantity determined with the Kapa Library Quantification kit. Libraries were sequenced paired-end 2 x 150 bp on an Illumina HiSeq 2500. To increase sequence diversity, roughly 24-31% phiX was spiked into each library pool. In the authors' own workflow: The quality-filtered reads were processed with the UMI-based MiGEC pipeline, whose error correction step removed more than 90% of the raw TCR sequences. IMGT germline references were used for aligning VDJ genes, and each clonotype was defined as a unique CDR3 amino acid sequence together with its V-J genes. Clonal expansion, Shannon diversity and CDR3 relatedness were evaluated with VDJtools (CalcPairwiseDistances, ClusterSamples), while phylogenetic trees were built in CLCbio workbench. Using coefficient-of-variation modelling across technical triplicates, the study counted a clone as expanded if it had at least 8 unique UMIs. TCRdb's own reprocessing of the public reads used fastp at Q25 and MiXCR and kept productive beta chains. Each entry merges the rows of one CDR3 protein and shows their most common DNA and genes. These V and J calls originate from TCRdb's pipeline instead of the authors' own analysis. The sample has roughly 100,000 distinct CDR3 sequences on record, 3% to 4% of them singletons. The ten largest clones add up to 5% to 6.5% of the sample.

Unsorted PBMC libraries were generated from 2 million PBMCs stored in RNAlater at -80 °C until RNA extraction. Multiple sclerosis patients were enrolled in a US clinical protocol evaluating disease progression by magnetic resonance imaging. PBMCs were separated from peripheral blood using Ficoll-Hypaque density gradient centrifugation and then cryopreserved in liquid nitrogen. For this chain, trimming is 0 bases at the V end and 4 bases at the J end, and the number of junction bases without a gene match is 10. Via the germline V gene (reference sequence), CDR1 is MNHNY and CDR2 SVGAGI. The CDR3 sequence holds 18 residues, the cysteine and phenylalanine included. The retained sequence is limited to the CDR3, 54 bases, with the frame set at the first base.

This chain joins TRBV6-6 to TRBJ2-3, with 10 central nucleotides matching TRBD1. The sequence was collected from a woman aged 18-29 years with multiple sclerosis. What was sequenced was PBMCs. Here the CDR3 is given as CASSYSAGTGDDSDTQYF. The DNA is as follows: TGTGCCAGCAGTTACTCGGCCGGGACAGGGGATGATTCAGATACGCAGTATTTT.